This TCR beta chain was sequenced for a study of patients and donors after allogeneic stem cell transplantation. Each CDR3 protein gets one entry after TCRdb re-called the RT-PCR reads with MiXCR. The data show roughly 940,000 distinct CDR3 sequences, with over 15% seen just once and around 5.5% held by the top ten. The CDR3 consists of 17 residues. Germline V CDR1 and CDR2: SGHDT, YYEEEE. V was cut by 0 bases and J by 4 bases, with 19 bases left in between. The table lists this clonotype with many counts. The V gene is TRBV5-6, the J gene TRBJ1-2, with a weak D call TRBD1 (6 bases). This receptor was identified in a human donor who was either an allogeneic HSCT recipient or a stem cell or donor lymphocyte infusion donor (not recorded which). It is not recorded whose cells these are; they may come from a transplant donor. Sequenced material: blood, either unsorted or a sorted T cell fraction (not recorded which). CDR3 DNA: TGTGCCAGCAGCTTGGAAGTTGACAGGCAGGGTAGCTATGGCTACACCTTC. Encoded protein: CASSLEVDRQGSYGYTF.